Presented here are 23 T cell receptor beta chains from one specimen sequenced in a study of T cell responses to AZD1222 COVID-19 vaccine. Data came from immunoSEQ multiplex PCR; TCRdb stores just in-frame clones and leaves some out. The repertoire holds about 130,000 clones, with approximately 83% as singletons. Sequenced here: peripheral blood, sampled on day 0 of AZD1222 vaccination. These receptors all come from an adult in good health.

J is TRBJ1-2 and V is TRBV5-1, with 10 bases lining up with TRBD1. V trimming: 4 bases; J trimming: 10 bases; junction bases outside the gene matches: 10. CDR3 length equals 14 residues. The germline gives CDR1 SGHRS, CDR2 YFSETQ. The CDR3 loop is CASSKSGTGDTYTF. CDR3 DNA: TGCGCCAGCAGCAAGTCCGGGACAGGGGACACCTACACCTTC.

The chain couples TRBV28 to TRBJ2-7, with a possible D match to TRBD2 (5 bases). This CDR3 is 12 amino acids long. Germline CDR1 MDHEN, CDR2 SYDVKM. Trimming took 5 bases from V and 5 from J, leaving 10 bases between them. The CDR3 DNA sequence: TGTGCCAGCAGTGTCGGGGAGAACGAGCAGTACTTC. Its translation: CASSVGENEQYF. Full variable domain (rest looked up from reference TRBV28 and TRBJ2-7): DVKVTQSSRYLVKRTGEKVFLECVQDMDHENMFWYRQDPGLGLRLIYFSYDVKMKEKGDIPEGYSVSREKKERFSLILESASTNQTSMYLCASSVGENEQYFGPGTRLTVT.

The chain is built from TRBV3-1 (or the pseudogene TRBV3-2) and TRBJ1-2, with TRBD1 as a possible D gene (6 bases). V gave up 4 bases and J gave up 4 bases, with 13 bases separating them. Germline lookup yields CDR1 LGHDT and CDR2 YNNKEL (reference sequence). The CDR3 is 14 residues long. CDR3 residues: CASSPQGFIYGYTF. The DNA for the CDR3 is TGTGCCAGCAGCCCACAGGGTTTTATCTATGGCTACACCTTC.

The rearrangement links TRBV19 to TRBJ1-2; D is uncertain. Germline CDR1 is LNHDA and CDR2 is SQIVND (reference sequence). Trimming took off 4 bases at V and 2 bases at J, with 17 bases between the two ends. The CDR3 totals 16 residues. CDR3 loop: CASSTLGSFLNYGYTF. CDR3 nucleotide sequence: TGTGCCAGTAGTACCCTGGGCAGTTTCCTGAACTATGGCTACACCTTC.

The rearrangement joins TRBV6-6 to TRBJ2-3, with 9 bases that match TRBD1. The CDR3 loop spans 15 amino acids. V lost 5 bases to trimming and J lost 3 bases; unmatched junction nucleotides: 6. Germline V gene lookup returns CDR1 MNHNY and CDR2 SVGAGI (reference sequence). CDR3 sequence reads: CASSGGQGITDTQYF. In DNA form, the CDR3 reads TGTGCCAGCAGTGGGGGACAGGGTATTACAGATACGCAGTATTTT.

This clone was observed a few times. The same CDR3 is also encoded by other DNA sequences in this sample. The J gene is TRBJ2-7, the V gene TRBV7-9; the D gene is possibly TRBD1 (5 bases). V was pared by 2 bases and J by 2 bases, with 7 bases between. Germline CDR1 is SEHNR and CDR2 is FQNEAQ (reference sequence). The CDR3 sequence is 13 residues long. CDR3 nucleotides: TGTGCCAGCAGCTTATTGGGGCCCTACGAGCAGTACTTC. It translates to CASSLLGPYEQYF.

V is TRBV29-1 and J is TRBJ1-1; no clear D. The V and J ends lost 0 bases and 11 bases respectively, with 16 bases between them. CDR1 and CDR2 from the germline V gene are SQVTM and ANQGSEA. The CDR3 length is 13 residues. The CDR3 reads CSVEDGSSRGAFF. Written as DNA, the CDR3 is TGCAGCGTTGAAGATGGGTCATCTCGTGGGGCTTTCTTT.

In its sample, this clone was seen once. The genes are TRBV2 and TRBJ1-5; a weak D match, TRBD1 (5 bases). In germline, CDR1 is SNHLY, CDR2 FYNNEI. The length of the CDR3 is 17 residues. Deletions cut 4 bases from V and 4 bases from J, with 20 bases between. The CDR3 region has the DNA TGTGCCAGCAGTGGTTCTGGGGGTCCCCGCGGTAATCAGCCCCAGCATTTT. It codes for CASSGSGGPRGNQPQHF.

This CDR3 reads CASTHPDRVTEAFF. CDR3 coding DNA: TGTGCCAGCACCCACCCGGACAGAGTGACTGAAGCTTTCTTT. This sequence joins TRBV28 and TRBJ1-1, with TRBD1 as a possible D gene (6 bases). The length of the CDR3 is 14 residues. The germline V gene encodes CDR1 MDHEN and CDR2 SYDVKM. Trimming removed 7 bases at V and 5 bases at J, with 17 bases between.

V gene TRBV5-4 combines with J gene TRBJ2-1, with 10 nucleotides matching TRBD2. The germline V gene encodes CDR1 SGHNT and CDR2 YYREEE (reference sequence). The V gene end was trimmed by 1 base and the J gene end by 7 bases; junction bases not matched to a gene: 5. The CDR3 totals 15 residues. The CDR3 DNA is TGTGCCAGCAGCTTGCCCGGGACTAGCGCGAATGAGCAGTTCTTC. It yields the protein CASSLPGTSANEQFF.

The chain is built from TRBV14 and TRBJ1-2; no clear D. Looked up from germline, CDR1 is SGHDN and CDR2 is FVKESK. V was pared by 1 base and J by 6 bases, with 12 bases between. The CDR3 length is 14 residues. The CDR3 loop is CASSQGDAVHGYTF. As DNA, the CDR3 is TGTGCCAGCAGCCAAGGGGATGCGGTACATGGCTACACCTTC.

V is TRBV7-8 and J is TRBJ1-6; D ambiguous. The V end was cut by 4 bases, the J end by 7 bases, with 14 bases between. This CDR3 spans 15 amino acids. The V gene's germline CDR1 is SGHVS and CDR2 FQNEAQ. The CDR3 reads CASSSDFSGNSPLHF. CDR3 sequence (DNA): TGTGCCAGCAGCTCGGACTTCTCGGGGAATTCACCCCTCCACTTT.

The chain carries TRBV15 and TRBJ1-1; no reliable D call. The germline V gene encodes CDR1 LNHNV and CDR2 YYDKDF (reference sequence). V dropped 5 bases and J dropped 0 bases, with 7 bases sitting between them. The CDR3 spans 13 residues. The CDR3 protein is CATSLRLNTEAFF. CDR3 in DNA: TGTGCCACCAGCCTAAGACTGAACACTGAAGCTTTCTTT.

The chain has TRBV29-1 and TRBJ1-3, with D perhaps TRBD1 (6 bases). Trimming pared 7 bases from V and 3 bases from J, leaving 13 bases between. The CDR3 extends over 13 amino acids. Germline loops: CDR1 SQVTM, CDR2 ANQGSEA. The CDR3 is CSALWDIGNTIYF. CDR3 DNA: TGCAGCGCTTTGTGGGACATTGGAAACACCATATATTTT.

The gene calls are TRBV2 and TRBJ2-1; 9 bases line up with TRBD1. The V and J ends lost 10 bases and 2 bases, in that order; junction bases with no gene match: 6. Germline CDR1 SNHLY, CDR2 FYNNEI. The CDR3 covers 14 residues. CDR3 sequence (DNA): TGTGCCACCCTACGGGACAGGGCCTACAATGAGCAGTTCTTC. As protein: CATLRDRAYNEQFF.

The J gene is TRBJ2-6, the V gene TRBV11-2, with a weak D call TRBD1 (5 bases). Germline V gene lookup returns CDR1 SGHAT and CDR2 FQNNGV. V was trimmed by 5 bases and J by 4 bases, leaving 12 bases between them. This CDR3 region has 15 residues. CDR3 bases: TGTGCCAGCAGCCAACAGGTGGCGGGGGCCAACGTCCTGACTTTC. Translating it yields CASSQQVAGANVLTF.

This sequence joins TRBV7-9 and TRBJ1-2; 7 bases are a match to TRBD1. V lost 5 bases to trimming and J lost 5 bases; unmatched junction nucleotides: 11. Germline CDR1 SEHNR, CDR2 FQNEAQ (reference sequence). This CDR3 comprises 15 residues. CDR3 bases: TGTGCCAGCAGCCAATGGGACAGTCTCTGGTATGGCTACACCTTC. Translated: CASSQWDSLWYGYTF.

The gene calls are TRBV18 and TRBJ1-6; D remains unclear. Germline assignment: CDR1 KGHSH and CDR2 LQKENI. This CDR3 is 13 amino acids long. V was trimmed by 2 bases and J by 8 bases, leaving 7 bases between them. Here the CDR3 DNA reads TGTGCCAGCTCACCAATCCGTGATTCACCCCTCCACTTT. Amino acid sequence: CASSPIRDSPLHF. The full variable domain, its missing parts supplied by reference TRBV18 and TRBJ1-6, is NAGVMQNPRHLVRRRGQEARLRCSPMKGHSHVYWYRQLPEEGLKFMVYLQKENIIDESGMPKERFSAEFPKEGPSILRIQQVVRGDSAAYFCASSPIRDSPLHFGNGTRLTVT.

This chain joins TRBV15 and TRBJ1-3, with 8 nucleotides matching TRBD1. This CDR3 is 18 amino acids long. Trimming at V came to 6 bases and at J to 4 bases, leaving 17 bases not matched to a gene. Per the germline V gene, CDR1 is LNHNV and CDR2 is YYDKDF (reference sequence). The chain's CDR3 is CATSPEDRAHLRGNTIYF. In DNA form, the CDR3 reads TGTGCCACCAGTCCGGAGGACAGGGCCCACCTTCGAGGAAACACCATATATTTT. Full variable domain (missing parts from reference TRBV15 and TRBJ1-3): DAMVIQNPRYQVTQFGKPVTLSCSQTLNHNVMYWYQQKSSQAPKLLFHYYDKDFNNEADTPDNFQSRRPNTSFCFLDIRSPGLGDTAMYLCATSPEDRAHLRGNTIYFGEGSWLTVV.

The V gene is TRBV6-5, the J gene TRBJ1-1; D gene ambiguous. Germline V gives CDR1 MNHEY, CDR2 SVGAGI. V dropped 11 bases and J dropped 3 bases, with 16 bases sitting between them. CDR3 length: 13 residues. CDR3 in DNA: TGTGCCTTTAAAAGGTCCGGGTACACTGAAGCTTTCTTT. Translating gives CAFKRSGYTEAFF.

In DNA, the CDR3 is TGTGCCAGCAGCCTAGTTGAAGCTTTCTTT. Its protein is CASSLVEAFF. This chain links TRBV7-9 with TRBJ1-1; D is unclear. The CDR3 loop spans 10 amino acids. From germline, CDR1 is SEHNR and CDR2 FQNEAQ (reference sequence). Trimming left V 5 bases short and J 7 bases short, with 5 bases between.

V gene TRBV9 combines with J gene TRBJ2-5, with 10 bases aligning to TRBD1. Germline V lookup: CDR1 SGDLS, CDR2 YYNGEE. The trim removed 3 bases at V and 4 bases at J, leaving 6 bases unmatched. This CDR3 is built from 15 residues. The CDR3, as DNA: TGTGCCAGCAGCGCTCAGGACAGGGGGGGAGAGACCCAGTACTTC. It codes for CASSAQDRGGETQYF.

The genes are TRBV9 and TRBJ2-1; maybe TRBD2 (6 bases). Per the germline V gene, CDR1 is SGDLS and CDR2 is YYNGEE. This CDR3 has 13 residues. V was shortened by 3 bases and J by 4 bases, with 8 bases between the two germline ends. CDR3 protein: CASSAGTYNEQFF. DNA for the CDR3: TGTGCCAGCAGCGCCGGGACTTACAATGAGCAGTTCTTC. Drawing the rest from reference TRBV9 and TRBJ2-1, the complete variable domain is DSGVTQTPKHLITATGQRVTLRCSPRSGDLSVYWYQQSLDQGLQFLIQYYNGEERAKGNILERFSAQQFPDLHSELNLSSLELGDSALYFCASSAGTYNEQFFGPGTRLTVL.